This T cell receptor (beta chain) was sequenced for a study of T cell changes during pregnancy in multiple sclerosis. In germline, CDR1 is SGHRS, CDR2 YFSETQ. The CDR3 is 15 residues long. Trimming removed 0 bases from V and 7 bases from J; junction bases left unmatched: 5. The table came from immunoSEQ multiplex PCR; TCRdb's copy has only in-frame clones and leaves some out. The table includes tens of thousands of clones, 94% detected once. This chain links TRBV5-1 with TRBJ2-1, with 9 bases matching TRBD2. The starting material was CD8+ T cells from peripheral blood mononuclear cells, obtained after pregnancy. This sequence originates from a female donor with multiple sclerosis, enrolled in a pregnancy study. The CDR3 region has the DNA TGCGCCAGCAGCTTGGTAGCGGGAGAGGTAAATGAGCAGTTCTTC. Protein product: CASSLVAGEVNEQFF.